Following are 28 T cell receptor beta chains from one sample sequenced in a study of identical twins. MiXCR, applied by TCRdb to the 5' RACE reads, yields one record per CDR3 protein. The sample has about 790,000 distinct CDR3 sequences, roughly 18% seen once; the top ten hold around 13%. The sample also formed part of further work on T cells expressing NK-cell markers.

Sequenced sample: PBMCs. The receptors originated from a woman younger than 30 in good health.

This clonotype has a handful of counts. The rearrangement uses TRBV11-2 and TRBJ1-2; D is uncertain. The CDR3 is 15 residues long. V lost 0 bases and J 4 bases, leaving 12 bases between the germline ends. Per germline, CDR1 SGHAT and CDR2 FQNNGV. Here the CDR3 DNA reads TGTGCCAGCAGCTTAGATACCGGGTACTCCTATGGCTACACCTTC. This sequence encodes CASSLDTGYSYGYTF.

This sequence joins TRBV29-1 and TRBJ2-1; 11 positions match TRBD2. The CDR3 has 11 residues. The germline V gene encodes CDR1 SQVTM and CDR2 ANQGSEA. The ends lost 7 bases at V and 7 bases at J; junction bases unmatched: 0. In DNA, the CDR3 is TGCAGCGGGACTAGCGGGAATGAGCAGTTCTTC. Translated, it gives CSGTSGNEQFF.

This clonotype has more than one count but fewer than ten. The V and J genes are TRBV9 and TRBJ2-7; TRBD1 aligns across 8 bases. Germline CDR1 reads SGDLS; CDR2 reads YYNGEE. This CDR3 region has 14 residues. Trimming removed 4 bases from V and 3 bases from J; junction bases left unmatched: 6. For the CDR3, the DNA is TGTGCCAGCAGCCCGGCCGGGACAGGCTACGAGCAGTACTTC. Protein product: CASSPAGTGYEQYF.

The genes are TRBV20-1 and TRBJ2-2; D remains ambiguous. Trimming removed 2 bases at V and 4 bases at J, with 5 bases between. Germline loops: CDR1 DFQATT, CDR2 SNEGSKA (reference sequence). The length of the CDR3 is 12 residues. The CDR3 region is CSARTPTGELFF. In nucleotides, the CDR3 is TGCAGTGCTAGAACGCCCACCGGGGAGCTGTTTTTT.

V usage is TRBV7-8 and J usage is TRBJ2-5; D gene unclear. CDR3 length equals 13 residues. Germline V CDR1 and CDR2: SGHVS, FQNEAQ. The V and J ends lost 6 bases and 5 bases respectively, with 13 bases between them. CDR3 DNA sequence: TGTGCCAGCAGACTGCCTCTCCGGGAGACCCAGTACTTC. Translating it yields CASRLPLRETQYF.

This clonotype was counted between two and nine times. The V gene is TRBV6-5, the J gene TRBJ1-1; D remains unclear. V lost 0 bases to trimming and J lost 5 bases, with 13 bases between them. The CDR3 has 15 amino acids. Germline V lookup: CDR1 MNHEY, CDR2 SVGAGI. The CDR3 reads CASSYSRAGQTEAFF. Written as DNA, the CDR3 is TGTGCCAGCAGTTACTCAAGGGCTGGGCAAACTGAAGCTTTCTTT.

This chain links TRBV10-3 with TRBJ1-1, with D perhaps matching TRBD1 (5 bases). This CDR3 spans 14 amino acids. With 7 bases removed from V and 0 bases from J, the gap between germline ends came to 12 bases. CDR1 and CDR2 (germline): ENHRY, SYGVKD. CDR3 bases: TGTGCCATCACCAGACAGATGTTGAACACTGAAGCTTTCTTT. It is translated as CAITRQMLNTEAFF.

This clonotype was observed a handful of times. The chain recombines TRBV21-1 with TRBJ2-7. TRBV21-1 is a pseudogene locus. The CDR3 loop spans 15 amino acids. The CDR3 protein is CASNFPGGNQYEQYF. CDR3 coding DNA: TGTGCCAGCAATTTCCCAGGCGGTAATCAGTACGAGCAGTACTTC.

This clonotype has just a few counts. V and J are TRBV5-1 and TRBJ2-7; 7 bases align to TRBD1. Germline trimming cut 4 bases from V and 0 bases from J; bases unmatched to any gene: 13. Germline CDR1 SGHRS, CDR2 YFSETQ. The CDR3 consists of 17 residues. The CDR3 coding sequence is TGCGCCAGCAGCGCAGATCCGAGGGGGCCCAGCTCCTACGAGCAGTACTTC. This codes for CASSADPRGPSSYEQYF.

This clonotype has a handful of counts. The J gene is TRBJ2-3, the V gene TRBV20-1; 11 bases fit TRBD2. This CDR3 contains 16 residues. Germline CDR1 is DFQATT and CDR2 is SNEGSKA (reference sequence). V trimming: 5 bases; J trimming: 2 bases; junction bases outside the gene matches: 9. The CDR3 protein is CSAARTSGQLTDTQYF. CDR3 DNA sequence: TGCAGTGCTGCCCGGACTAGCGGGCAACTCACAGATACGCAGTATTTT.

This chain connects TRBV12-3 or TRBV12-4 to TRBJ2-7; TRBD1 aligns across 7 bases. The CDR3 loop spans 13 amino acids. Losses at the gene ends were 5 bases for V and 5 bases for J; bases not matched to a gene: 6. CDR3 bases: TGTGCCAGCAGTCCGACCACAGGGGACGAGCAGTACTTC. Amino acid sequence: CASSPTTGDEQYF.

The rearrangement joins TRBV6-2 or TRBV6-3 to TRBJ2-7; 8 bases agree with TRBD2. In germline, CDR1 is MNHEY, CDR2 SVGEGT. The CDR3 has 14 residues. J lost 5 bases, V lost 4 bases, and 7 bases had no gene match. Here the CDR3 DNA reads TGTGCCAGCAGTTGGACGGGAGGGCGCAACGAGCAGTACTTC. Translation gives CASSWTGGRNEQYF.

The chain combines TRBV12-3 or TRBV12-4 with TRBJ2-1; D call uncertain. This CDR3 region has 14 residues. Trimming took off 5 bases at V and 2 bases at J, with 10 bases between the two ends. The CDR3 DNA follows: TGTGCCAGCAGTACCGACCGAGCCTACAATGAGCAGTTCTTC. This sequence encodes CASSTDRAYNEQFF.

This clonotype was found a few times. V and J are TRBV20-1 and TRBJ1-2, with a possible D match to TRBD1 (6 bases). The germline V gene has CDR1 DFQATT and CDR2 SNEGSKA (reference sequence). Deletions cut 7 bases from V and 8 bases from J, with 20 bases between. The CDR3 loop spans 13 amino acids. In nucleotides, the CDR3 is TGCAGTGGACGGGCGCGGGGGGCGGCGGGCTACACCTTC. Translation: CSGRARGAAGYTF.

The table lists this clonotype with a few counts. J is TRBJ2-1 and V is TRBV18; D is uncertain. The CDR3 extends over 16 amino acids. V dropped 3 bases and J dropped 0 bases, with 12 bases sitting between them. In germline, CDR1 is KGHSH, CDR2 LQKENI. In DNA form, the CDR3 reads TGTGCCAGCTCACCGTTATACGCGGTCTCCTACAATGAGCAGTTCTTC. This sequence encodes CASSPLYAVSYNEQFF.

The chain has TRBV11-2 and TRBJ1-1, with no clear D. Deletions cut 3 bases from V and 5 bases from J, with 10 bases between. This CDR3 is built from 13 residues. Germline lookup yields CDR1 SGHAT and CDR2 FQNNGV. CDR3 DNA sequence: TGTGCCAGCAGCTTCAACTCCGGGACTGAAGCTTTCTTT. Translated: CASSFNSGTEAFF.

Only a few counts were recorded for this clonotype. The chain couples TRBV10-3 to TRBJ1-1; 7 bases are a match to TRBD1. CDR3 size: 13 residues. J lost 4 bases, V lost 6 bases, and 5 bases had no gene match. Germline values: CDR1 ENHRY, CDR2 SYGVKD. The CDR3 loop is CAIRTDRATEAFF. In DNA form, the CDR3 reads TGTGCCATCAGGACCGACAGGGCCACTGAAGCTTTCTTT.

The rearrangement uses TRBV12-3 or TRBV12-4 and TRBJ2-7; D remains unclear. V lost 2 bases, J lost 12 bases, and 14 bases lay in between. This CDR3 spans 12 amino acids. As DNA, the CDR3 is TGTGCCAGCAGTTTAATCCGGTCGAGGAGGTACTTC. It yields the protein CASSLIRSRRYF.

J is TRBJ2-5 and V is TRBV20-1; 13 bases align to TRBD2. Trimming took 3 bases from V and 2 from J; bases not matched to a gene: 18. CDR3 length: 20 amino acids. The germline V gene has CDR1 DFQATT and CDR2 SNEGSKA (reference sequence). CDR3 region: CSASVLAGGPRYGGQETQYF. The CDR3 bases are TGCAGTGCTAGTGTACTAGCGGGGGGGCCCAGGTATGGCGGTCAAGAGACCCAGTACTTC.

This clonotype has only a few counts. The chain recombines TRBV30 with TRBJ2-1; possible D gene TRBD2, 6 bases. The CDR3 totals 13 residues. CDR1 GTSNPN and CDR2 SVGIG come from the germline V gene (reference sequence). Trimming stripped 3 bases from V and 5 bases from J, with 11 bases between. CDR3 bases: TGTGCCTGGAGCGCGGGGACCCACAATGAGCAGTTCTTC. It codes for CAWSAGTHNEQFF.

This clonotype showed up just a few times. DNA for the CDR3: TGTGCCACCAGCAGAGGTCCCGGGGGCAATCAGCCCCAGCATTTT. Protein sequence: CATSRGPGGNQPQHF. The chain uses TRBV15 and TRBJ1-5; D is ambiguous. V lost 1 base and J lost 2, with 9 bases in between. The CDR3 length is 15 residues. The V gene's germline CDR1 is LNHNV and CDR2 YYDKDF (reference sequence).

This clonotype was detected only a few times. The CDR3 DNA sequence: TGTGCCAGCAGTTTACCAGCGGGAGGGATATTCTACGAGCAGTACTTC. Encoded protein: CASSLPAGGIFYEQYF. The chain uses TRBV12-3 or TRBV12-4 and TRBJ2-7; the match to TRBD2 covers 10 bases. CDR3 length equals 16 residues. V lost 2 bases to trimming and J lost 3 bases; unmatched junction nucleotides: 7.

The chain links TRBV27 to TRBJ1-5; the D is unclear. Trimming cost V 5 bases and J 3 bases, with 8 bases left between them. CDR1 and CDR2 from the germline V gene are MNHEY and SMNVEV (reference sequence). This CDR3 has 13 residues. The CDR3, as DNA: TGTGCCAGCAGTCCGGTTAACAATCAGCCCCAGCATTTT. Protein sequence: CASSPVNNQPQHF.

This clonotype was found a few times. This chain connects TRBV9 to TRBJ2-1; D call uncertain. V was cut by 0 bases and J by 0 bases, with 7 bases left in between. The CDR3 covers 15 residues. The V gene's germline CDR1 is SGDLS and CDR2 YYNGEE. CDR3 amino acids: CASSVVAGSYNEQFF. CDR3 sequence (DNA): TGTGCCAGCAGCGTAGTAGCTGGCTCCTACAATGAGCAGTTCTTC.

The rearrangement uses TRBV7-9 and TRBJ2-1; 13 bases are a match to TRBD2. Germline assignment: CDR1 SEHNR and CDR2 FQNEAQ (reference sequence). After removal of 5 bases from V and 8 bases from J, the junction contained 6 bases not matched to a gene. This CDR3 spans 15 amino acids. The CDR3 nucleotides are TGTGCCAGCAGCGACAGGACTAGCGGGAGTTATGAGCAGTTCTTC. It yields the protein CASSDRTSGSYEQFF.

This clonotype was counted between two and nine times. The V call is TRBV9, the J call TRBJ2-2; TRBD1 matches at 8 bases. CDR1 and CDR2 from the germline V gene are SGDLS and YYNGEE. V trimming: 5 bases; J trimming: 3 bases; junction bases outside the gene matches: 9. The CDR3 is made up of 16 amino acids. The CDR3 sequence is CASRTGQGSYTGELFF. In DNA, the CDR3 is TGTGCCAGCAGAACAGGACAGGGATCGTACACCGGGGAGCTGTTTTTT.

This clonotype was detected a few times. The junction differs from germline at one of its ends, possibly a read error. V usage is TRBV7-7 and J usage is TRBJ2-5; TRBD2 might be the D (7 bases). Germline V lookup: CDR1 SSHAT, CDR2 FNYEAQ (reference sequence). The CDR3 covers 15 residues. CDR3 bases: TGTGCTAGCAGCTTGGGCGGGGGCCTCGGAGAGACCCAGTACTTC. Amino acid sequence: CASSLGGGLGETQYF.

J is TRBJ1-1 and V is TRBV4-1; TRBD1 agrees at 7 bases. The CDR3 is made up of 16 amino acids. After removal of 3 bases from V and 2 bases from J, the junction contained 9 bases not matched to a gene. In germline, CDR1 is MGHRA, CDR2 YSYEKL. The DNA of the CDR3 is TGCGCCAGCAGCCAGGGGGGGGACAGCTTTAACACTGAAGCTTTCTTT. It specifies CASSQGGDSFNTEAFF.